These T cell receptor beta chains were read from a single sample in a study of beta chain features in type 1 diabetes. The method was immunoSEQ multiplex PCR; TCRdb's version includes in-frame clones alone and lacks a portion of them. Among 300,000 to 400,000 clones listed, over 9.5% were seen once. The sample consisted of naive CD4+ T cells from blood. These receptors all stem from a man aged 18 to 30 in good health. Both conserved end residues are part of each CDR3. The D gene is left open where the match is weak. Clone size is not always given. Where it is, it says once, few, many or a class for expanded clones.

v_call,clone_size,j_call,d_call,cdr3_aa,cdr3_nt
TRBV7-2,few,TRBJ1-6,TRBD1,CASSPSGTGLSSPLHF,TGTGCCAGCAGCCCTTCCGGGACAGGGTTGAGTTCACCCCTCCACTTT
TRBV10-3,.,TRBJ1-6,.,CAISPGGNNSPLHF,TGTGCCATCAGTCCGGGAGGCAATAATTCACCCCTCCACTTT
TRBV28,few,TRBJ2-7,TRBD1,CASRGTGGSMPDF,TGTGCCAGCAGAGGGACAGGCGGTTCTATGCCTGACTTC
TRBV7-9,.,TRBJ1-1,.,CATLPVRGRDTEAFF,TGTGCCACCTTGCCCGTTCGGGGTAGGGACACTGAAGCTTTCTTT
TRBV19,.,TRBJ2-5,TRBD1,CASGTGGQETQYF,TGTGCCAGTGGGACAGGGGGCCAAGAGACCCAGTACTTC
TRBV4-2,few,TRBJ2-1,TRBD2,CASSQVTSGGQSSYNEQFF,TGTGCCAGCAGCCAAGTTACTAGCGGGGGCCAAAGCTCCTACAATGAGCAGTTCTTC
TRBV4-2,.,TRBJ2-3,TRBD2,CASSQGSLAGDVSTDTQYF,TGTGCCAGCAGCCAAGGAAGTCTAGCGGGGGATGTTAGCACAGATACGCAGTATTTT
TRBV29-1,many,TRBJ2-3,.,CSVAEGVWVTQYF,TGCAGCGTTGCCGAGGGAGTATGGGTTACGCAGTATTTT
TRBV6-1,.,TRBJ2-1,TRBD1,CASSETRGPGNEQFF,TGTGCCAGCAGTGAAACCAGGGGGCCGGGTAATGAGCAGTTCTTC
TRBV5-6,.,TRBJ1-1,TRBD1,CASSRAGTGWSEAFF,TGTGCCAGCAGCCGAGCCGGGACAGGGTGGTCTGAAGCTTTCTTT
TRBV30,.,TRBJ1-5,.,CAWSRDNQPQHF,TGTGCCTGGAGCAGGGATAATCAGCCCCAGCATTTT
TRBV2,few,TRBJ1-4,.,CASSEVQVEKLFF,TGTGCCAGCAGTGAAGTACAGGTCGAAAAACTGTTTTTT
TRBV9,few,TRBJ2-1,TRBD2,CASSVGVAGGVAYNEQFF,TGTGCCAGCAGCGTGGGTGTAGCGGGAGGGGTGGCCTACAATGAGCAGTTCTTC
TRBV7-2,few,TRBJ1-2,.,CASSYERSRGSYTF,TGTGCCAGCAGCTACGAGAGGAGTAGGGGGAGCTACACCTTC
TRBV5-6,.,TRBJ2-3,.,CASSLVSHRDTQYF,TGTGCCAGCAGCTTGGTTAGCCATAGAGATACGCAGTATTTT
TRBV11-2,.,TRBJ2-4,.,CASSSQIRGLKNIQYF,TGTGCCAGCAGCTCGCAGATAAGGGGTCTCAAAAACATTCAGTACTTC
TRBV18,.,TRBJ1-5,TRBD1,CASSPNMTGLFQPQHF,TGTGCCAGCTCACCCAACATGACAGGGCTTTTTCAGCCCCAGCATTTT
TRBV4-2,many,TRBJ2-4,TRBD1,CASSHGDRGRAKNIQYF,TGTGCCAGCAGCCATGGAGACAGGGGGCGAGCCAAAAACATTCAGTACTTC
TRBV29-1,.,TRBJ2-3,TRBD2,CSVEAVERGADTQYF,TGCAGCGTTGAAGCCGTAGAGCGGGGGGCAGATACGCAGTATTTT
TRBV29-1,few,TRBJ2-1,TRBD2,CSVVSGGIEQFF,TGCAGCGTTGTGTCGGGAGGGATTGAGCAGTTCTTC
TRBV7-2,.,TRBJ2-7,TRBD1,CASSPPDRAYEQYF,TGTGCCAGCAGCCCGCCGGACAGGGCTTACGAGCAGTACTTC
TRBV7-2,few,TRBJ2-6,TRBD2,CASSPRPLAGVSGANVLTF,TGTGCCAGCAGCCCGCGACCTCTAGCGGGAGTGAGTGGGGCCAACGTCCTGACTTTC
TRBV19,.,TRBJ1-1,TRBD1,CASSIDRVGDTEAFF,TGTGCCAGTAGTATCGACAGGGTAGGGGATACTGAAGCTTTCTTT
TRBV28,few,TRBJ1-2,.,CASSLQFYGYTF,TGTGCCAGCAGTTTACAGTTCTATGGCTACACCTTC
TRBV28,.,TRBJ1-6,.,CASTPPGGSYNSPLHF,TGTGCCAGCACCCCTCCCGGGGGAAGCTATAATTCACCCCTCCACTTT
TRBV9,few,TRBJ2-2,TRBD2,CASSVGTSGRKTGELFF,TGTGCCAGCAGCGTCGGGACTAGCGGGAGAAAGACCGGGGAGCTGTTTTTT
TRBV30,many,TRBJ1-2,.,CAWTRLPGNGYTF,TGTGCCTGGACCCGGCTCCCAGGGAATGGCTACACCTTC
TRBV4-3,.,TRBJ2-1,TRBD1,CASSQDYGTGGGNEQFF,TGCGCCAGCAGCCAAGATTATGGGACAGGGGGCGGGAATGAGCAGTTCTTC
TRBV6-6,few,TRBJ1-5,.,CASSRRGYYSNQPQHF,TGTGCCAGCAGCCGAAGGGGTTACTATAGCAATCAGCCCCAGCATTTT
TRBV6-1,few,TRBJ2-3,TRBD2,CASSVLAGGLDTQYF,TGTGCCAGCAGTGTACTAGCGGGAGGACTAGATACGCAGTATTTT
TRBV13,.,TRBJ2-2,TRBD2,CASSLTSGNTGELFF,TGTGCCAGCAGCCTAACTAGCGGAAACACCGGGGAGCTGTTTTTT
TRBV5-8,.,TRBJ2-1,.,CASSLDGPPFYNEQFF,TGTGCCAGCAGCTTGGATGGCCCCCCATTCTACAATGAGCAGTTCTTC
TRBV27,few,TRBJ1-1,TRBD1,CASSGQGNTEAFF,TGTGCCAGCAGTGGACAGGGGAACACTGAAGCTTTCTTT
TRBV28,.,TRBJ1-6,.,CASSPPEGQPNSPLHF,TGTGCCAGCAGTCCTCCAGAAGGACAGCCAAATTCACCCCTCCACTTT
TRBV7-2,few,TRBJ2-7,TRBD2,CASSLGGTPPPEQYF,TGTGCCAGCAGCTTGGGGGGGACGCCCCCGCCCGAGCAGTACTTC
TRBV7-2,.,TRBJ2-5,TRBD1,CASSMDRKGPQYF,TGTGCCAGCAGCATGGACAGGAAAGGACCCCAGTACTTC
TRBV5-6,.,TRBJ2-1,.,CASSLFNEQFF,TGTGCCAGCAGCCTCTTCAATGAGCAGTTCTTC
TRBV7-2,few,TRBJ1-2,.,CASSLNTNYGYTF,TGTGCCAGCAGCTTAAATACTAACTATGGCTACACCTTC
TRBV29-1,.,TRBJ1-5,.,CSAKAAGELQPQHF,TGCAGCGCCAAAGCTGCGGGGGAGCTCCAGCCCCAGCATTTT
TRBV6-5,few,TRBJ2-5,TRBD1,CASSYGTGEETQYF,TGTGCCAGCAGTTACGGGACAGGGGAAGAGACCCAGTACTTC
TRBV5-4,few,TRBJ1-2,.,CASSLGNRVGGYTF,TGTGCCAGCAGCTTGGGAAACAGGGTCGGAGGCTACACCTTC
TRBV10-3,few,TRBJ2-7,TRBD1,CAIQGQVSSYEQYF,TGTGCCATCCAAGGACAGGTTAGCTCCTACGAGCAGTACTTC
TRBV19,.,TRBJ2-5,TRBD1,CASRRTGGGETQYF,TGTGCCAGTAGGAGGACAGGGGGCGGAGAGACCCAGTACTTC
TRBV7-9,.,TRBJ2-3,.,CASSLRTDTQYF,TGTGCCAGCAGCCTCCGCACAGATACGCAGTATTTT
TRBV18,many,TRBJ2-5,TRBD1,CASSLDRERTQYF,TGTGCCAGCTCACTCGACAGGGAACGGACCCAGTACTTC
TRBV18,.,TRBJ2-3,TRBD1,CASSGRQGSTDTQYF,TGTGCCAGCTCAGGTCGACAGGGCAGCACAGATACGCAGTATTTT
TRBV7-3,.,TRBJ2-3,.,CASSPSGGGTDTQYF,TGTGCCAGCAGCCCTAGCGGAGGGGGTACAGATACGCAGTATTTT
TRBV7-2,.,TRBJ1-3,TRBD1,CASSLDRGPGNTIYF,TGTGCCAGCAGCTTAGACAGGGGGCCAGGAAACACCATATATTTT
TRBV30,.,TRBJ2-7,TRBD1,CAWSPDRGYSYEQYF,TGTGCCTGGAGTCCCGACAGGGGGTACTCCTACGAGCAGTACTTC
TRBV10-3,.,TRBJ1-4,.,CAISESGRNEKLFF,TGTGCCATCAGTGAGTCGGGGCGTAATGAAAAACTGTTTTTT